These T cell receptor beta chains were read from a single sample in a study of PD-1 blockade in classical Hodgkin lymphoma. Using immunoSEQ multiplex PCR, the repertoire was profiled, and TCRdb retains in-frame clones only, with some absent. The sample has roughly 50,000 clones, around 91% seen once. Specimen: peripheral blood mononuclear cells (PBMCs), collected before the fourth cycle of nivolumab. Source of these receptors: a human donor with classical Hodgkin lymphoma. CDR3s include the opening cysteine and the closing phenylalanine or tryptophan. A D gene is named only where the DNA matches it firmly. For some rows the clone size is stated as once, few or many, or as a class when expanded; others skip it.

J: TRBJ1-5; D: TRBD1; size: .; V: TRBV11-2; CDR3: CASSLGRGQFGLPQHF; DNA: TGTGCCAGCAGCTTAGGAAGGGGACAGTTTGGTTTGCCCCAGCATTTT
J: TRBJ1-1; D: TRBD1; size: .; V: TRBV6-5; CDR3: CASTSGGAGNTEAFF; DNA: TGTGCCAGCACATCAGGGGGGGCCGGTAACACTGAAGCTTTCTTT
J: TRBJ1-1; D: .; size: few; V: TRBV29-1; CDR3: CSVDRQVMNTEAFF; DNA: TGCAGCGTTGATAGACAGGTCATGAACACTGAAGCTTTCTTT
J: TRBJ1-5; D: .; size: once; V: TRBV30; CDR3: CAWSSQGNQPQHF; DNA: TGTGCCTGGAGTTCCCAGGGGAATCAGCCCCAGCATTTT
J: TRBJ2-7; D: .; size: .; V: TRBV11-3; CDR3: CASGRDHTYEQYF; DNA: TGTGCCAGCGGCCGGGACCATACCTACGAGCAGTACTTC
J: TRBJ2-7; D: .; size: .; V: TRBV13; CDR3: CASSSGTLEQYF; DNA: TGTGCCAGCAGCTCCGGGACCCTTGAGCAGTACTTC
J: TRBJ2-7; D: .; size: .; V: TRBV29-1; CDR3: CSVGLPYEQYF; DNA: TGCAGCGTAGGGTTACCCTACGAGCAGTACTTC
J: TRBJ2-2; D: .; size: .; V: TRBV29-1; CDR3: CSVNRAGELFF; DNA: TGCAGCGTTAACAGGGCCGGGGAGCTGTTTTTT
J: TRBJ2-5; D: .; size: .; V: TRBV19; CDR3: CASSNGLGMAQYF; DNA: TGTGCCAGTAGTAACGGACTGGGGATGGCCCAGTACTTC
J: TRBJ2-5; D: .; size: .; V: TRBV27; CDR3: CASTSLSGVLVGETQYF; DNA: TGTGCCAGCACCTCTCTTTCGGGGGTCCTTGTCGGAGAGACCCAGTACTTC
J: TRBJ2-2; D: .; size: .; V: TRBV12-5; CDR3: CASAWTGELFF; DNA: TGTGCTAGTGCTTGGACCGGGGAGCTGTTTTTT
J: TRBJ2-7; D: TRBD1; size: .; V: TRBV2; CDR3: CASSEGQGRYEQYF; DNA: TGTGCCAGCAGTGAAGGACAGGGAAGATACGAGCAGTACTTC